This entry is about one TCR beta chain. These data come from a study of blood T cell repertoires in COVID-19. CDR1 and CDR2 from the germline V gene are SGHAT and FQNNGV. Trimming shortened V by 4 bases and J by 5 bases, and 11 bases separated the two germline ends. CDR3 size: 13 residues. Libraries were prepared by immunoSEQ multiplex PCR; TCRdb keeps only in-frame clonotypes and omits some of them. Of hundreds of thousands of clones in the sample, approximately 86% were seen once. Sequenced sample: PBMCs or T cells enriched from blood (not recorded which). The receptor's source is a woman aged 30 to 39 who had been exposed to COVID-19. V is TRBV11-2 and J is TRBJ2-5; possible D gene TRBD2, 6 bases. CDR3 DNA: TGTGCCAGCAGCTCGCTGGAGGGGGAGACCCAGTACTTC. Its protein product is CASSSLEGETQYF.